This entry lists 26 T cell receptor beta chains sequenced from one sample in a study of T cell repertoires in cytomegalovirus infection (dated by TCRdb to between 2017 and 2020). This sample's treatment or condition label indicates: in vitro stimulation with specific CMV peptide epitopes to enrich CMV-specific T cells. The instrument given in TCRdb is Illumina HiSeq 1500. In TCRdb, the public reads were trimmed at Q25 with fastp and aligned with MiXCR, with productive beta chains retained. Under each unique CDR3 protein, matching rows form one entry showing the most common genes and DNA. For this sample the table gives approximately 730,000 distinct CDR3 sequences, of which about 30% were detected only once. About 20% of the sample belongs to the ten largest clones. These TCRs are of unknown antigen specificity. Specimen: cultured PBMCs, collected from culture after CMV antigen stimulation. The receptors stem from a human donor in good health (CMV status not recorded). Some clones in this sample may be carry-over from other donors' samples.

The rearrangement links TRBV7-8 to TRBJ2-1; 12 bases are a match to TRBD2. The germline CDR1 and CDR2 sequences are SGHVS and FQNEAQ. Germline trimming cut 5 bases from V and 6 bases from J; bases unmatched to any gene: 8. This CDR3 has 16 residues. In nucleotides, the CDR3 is TGTGCCAGCAGCGGATCCGGACTAGCGGGGTCCAATGAGCAGTTCTTC. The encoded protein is CASSGSGLAGSNEQFF. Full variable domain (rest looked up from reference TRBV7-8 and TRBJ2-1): GAGVSQSPRYKVAKRGQDVALRCDPISGHVSLFWYQQALGQGPEFLTYFQNEAQLDKSGLPSDRFFAERPEGSVSTLKIQRTQQEDSAVYLCASSGSGLAGSNEQFFGPGTRLTVL.

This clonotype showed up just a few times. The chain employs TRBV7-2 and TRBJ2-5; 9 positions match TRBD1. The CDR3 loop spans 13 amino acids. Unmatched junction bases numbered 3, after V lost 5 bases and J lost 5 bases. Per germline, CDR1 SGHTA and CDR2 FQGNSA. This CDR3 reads CASSITGGETQYF. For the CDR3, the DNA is TGTGCCAGCAGCATAACAGGGGGCGAGACCCAGTACTTC.

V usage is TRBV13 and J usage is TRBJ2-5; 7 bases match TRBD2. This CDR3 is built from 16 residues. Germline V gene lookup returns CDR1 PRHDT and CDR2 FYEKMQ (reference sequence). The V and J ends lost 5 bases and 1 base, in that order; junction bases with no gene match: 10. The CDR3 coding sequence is TGTGCCAGCAGCCAAACAAGCGGGGCCCTCCAAGAGACCCAGTACTTC. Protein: CASSQTSGALQETQYF.

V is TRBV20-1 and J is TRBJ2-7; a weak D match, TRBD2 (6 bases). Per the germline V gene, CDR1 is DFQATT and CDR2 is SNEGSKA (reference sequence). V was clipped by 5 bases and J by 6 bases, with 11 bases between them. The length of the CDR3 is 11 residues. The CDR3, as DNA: TGCAGTGCTTCAACTAGCTCCGAGCAGTACTTC. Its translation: CSASTSSEQYF.

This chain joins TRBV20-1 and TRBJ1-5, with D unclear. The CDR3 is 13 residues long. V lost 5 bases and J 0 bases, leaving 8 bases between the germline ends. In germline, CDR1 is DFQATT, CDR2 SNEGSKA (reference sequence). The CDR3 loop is CSAAADSNQPQHF. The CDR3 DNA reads TGCAGTGCTGCGGCAGATAGCAATCAGCCCCAGCATTTT.

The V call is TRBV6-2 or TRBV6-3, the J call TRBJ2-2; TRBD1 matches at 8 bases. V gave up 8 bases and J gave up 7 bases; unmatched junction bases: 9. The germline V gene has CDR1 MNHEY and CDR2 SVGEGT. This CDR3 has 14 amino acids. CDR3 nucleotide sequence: TGTGCCAGCGGGGAGACAGGGGTCGACGGGGAGCTGTTTTTT. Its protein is CASGETGVDGELFF.

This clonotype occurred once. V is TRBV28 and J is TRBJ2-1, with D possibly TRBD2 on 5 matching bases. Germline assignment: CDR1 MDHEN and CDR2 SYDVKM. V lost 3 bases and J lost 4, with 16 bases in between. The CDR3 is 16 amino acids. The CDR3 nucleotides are TGTGCCAGCAGTTTCGTGGTCTGGCGAGGGTACAATGAGCAGTTCTTC. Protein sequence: CASSFVVWRGYNEQFF.

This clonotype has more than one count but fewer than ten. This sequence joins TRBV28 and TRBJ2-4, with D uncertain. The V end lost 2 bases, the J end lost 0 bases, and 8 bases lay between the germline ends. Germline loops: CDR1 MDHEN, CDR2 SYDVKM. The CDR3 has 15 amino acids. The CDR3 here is CASSLSVLAKNIQYF. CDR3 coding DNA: TGTGCCAGCAGTTTAAGTGTGTTAGCCAAAAACATTCAGTACTTC.

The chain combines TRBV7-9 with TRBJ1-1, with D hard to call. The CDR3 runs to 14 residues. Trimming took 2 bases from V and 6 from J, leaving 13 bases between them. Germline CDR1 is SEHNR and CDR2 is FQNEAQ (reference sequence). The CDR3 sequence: CASSLNNWLPEAFF. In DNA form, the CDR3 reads TGTGCCAGCAGCTTAAATAATTGGTTACCTGAAGCTTTCTTT.

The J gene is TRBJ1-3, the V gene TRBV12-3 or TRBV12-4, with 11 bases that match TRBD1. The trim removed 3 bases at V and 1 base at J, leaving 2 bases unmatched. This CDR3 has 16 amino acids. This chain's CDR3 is CASSLGQGESGNTIYF. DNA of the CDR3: TGTGCCAGCAGTTTGGGACAGGGGGAGTCTGGAAACACCATATATTTT.

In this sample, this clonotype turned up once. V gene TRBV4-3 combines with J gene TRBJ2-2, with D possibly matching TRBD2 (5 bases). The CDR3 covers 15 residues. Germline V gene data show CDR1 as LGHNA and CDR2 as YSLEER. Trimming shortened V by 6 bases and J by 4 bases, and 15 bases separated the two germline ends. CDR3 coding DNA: TGCGCCAGCAGTTTTGGGCTAGCAGTCACCGGGGAGCTGTTTTTT. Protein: CASSFGLAVTGELFF.

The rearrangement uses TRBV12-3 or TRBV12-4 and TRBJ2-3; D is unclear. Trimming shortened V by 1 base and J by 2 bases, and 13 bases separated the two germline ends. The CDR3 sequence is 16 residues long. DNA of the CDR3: TGTGCCAGCAGTTTAGGGCCATACCACATCACAGATACGCAGTATTTT. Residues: CASSLGPYHITDTQYF.

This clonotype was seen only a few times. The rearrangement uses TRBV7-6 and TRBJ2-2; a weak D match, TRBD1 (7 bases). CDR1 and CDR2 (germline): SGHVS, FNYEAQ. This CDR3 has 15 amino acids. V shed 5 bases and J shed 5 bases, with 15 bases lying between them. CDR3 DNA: TGTGCCAGCAGCCCCTCCGCAGGGGGGACCGGGGAGCTGTTTTTT. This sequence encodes CASSPSAGGTGELFF.

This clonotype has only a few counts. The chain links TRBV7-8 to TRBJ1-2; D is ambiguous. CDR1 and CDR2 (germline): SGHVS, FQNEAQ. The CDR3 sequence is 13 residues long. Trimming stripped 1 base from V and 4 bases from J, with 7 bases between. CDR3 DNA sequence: TGTGCCAGCAGCTTAGTTTTGAGCTATGGCTACACCTTC. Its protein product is CASSLVLSYGYTF.

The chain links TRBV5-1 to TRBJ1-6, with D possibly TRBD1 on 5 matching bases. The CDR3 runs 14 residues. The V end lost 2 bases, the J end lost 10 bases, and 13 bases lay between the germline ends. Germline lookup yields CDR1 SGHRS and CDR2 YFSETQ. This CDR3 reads CASSLGTSRSPLHF. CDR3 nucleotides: TGCGCCAGCAGCTTAGGGACTTCACGATCACCCCTCCACTTT.

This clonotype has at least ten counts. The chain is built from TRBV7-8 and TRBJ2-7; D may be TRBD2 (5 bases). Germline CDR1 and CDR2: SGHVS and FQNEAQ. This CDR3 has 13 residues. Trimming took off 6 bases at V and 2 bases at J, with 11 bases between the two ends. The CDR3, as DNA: TGTGCCAGCAGTCGGCAGCGGACCTACGAGCAGTACTTC. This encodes CASSRQRTYEQYF.

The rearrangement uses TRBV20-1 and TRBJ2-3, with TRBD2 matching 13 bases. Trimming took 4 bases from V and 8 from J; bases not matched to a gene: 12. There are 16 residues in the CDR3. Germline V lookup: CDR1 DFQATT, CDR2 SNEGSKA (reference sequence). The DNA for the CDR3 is TGCAGTGCTAAAACTGGGACTAGCGGGATTGGTGGTACGCAGTATTTT. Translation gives CSAKTGTSGIGGTQYF.

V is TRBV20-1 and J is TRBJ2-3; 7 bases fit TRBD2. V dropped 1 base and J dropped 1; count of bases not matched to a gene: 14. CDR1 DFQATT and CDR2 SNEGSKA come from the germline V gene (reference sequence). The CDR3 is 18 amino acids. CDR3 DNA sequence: TGCAGTGCTAGAGCGATAGCGGGTAAATCGCGGGGCACAGATACGCAGTATTTT. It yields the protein CSARAIAGKSRGTDTQYF.

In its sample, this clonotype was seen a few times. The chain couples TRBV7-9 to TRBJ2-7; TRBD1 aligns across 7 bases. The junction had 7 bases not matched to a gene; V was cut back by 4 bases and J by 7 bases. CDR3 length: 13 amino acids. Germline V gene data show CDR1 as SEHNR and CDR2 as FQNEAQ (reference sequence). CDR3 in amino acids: CASSSPGTVEQYF. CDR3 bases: TGTGCCAGCAGCTCGCCAGGGACAGTTGAGCAGTACTTC.

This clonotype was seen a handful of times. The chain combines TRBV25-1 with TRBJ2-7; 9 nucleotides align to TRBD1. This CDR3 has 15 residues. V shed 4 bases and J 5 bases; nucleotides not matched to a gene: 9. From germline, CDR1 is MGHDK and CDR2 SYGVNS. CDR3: CASSAPGTGYDEQYF. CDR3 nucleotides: TGTGCCAGCAGTGCACCCGGGACAGGGTACGACGAGCAGTACTTC.

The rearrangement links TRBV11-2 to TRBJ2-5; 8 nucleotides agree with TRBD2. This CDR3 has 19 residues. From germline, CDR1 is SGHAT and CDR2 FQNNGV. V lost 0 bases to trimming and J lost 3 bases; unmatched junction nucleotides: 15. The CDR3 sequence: CASSLDYPGNIGGEETQYF. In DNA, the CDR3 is TGTGCCAGCAGCTTAGATTACCCCGGGAATATCGGGGGGGAAGAGACCCAGTACTTC.

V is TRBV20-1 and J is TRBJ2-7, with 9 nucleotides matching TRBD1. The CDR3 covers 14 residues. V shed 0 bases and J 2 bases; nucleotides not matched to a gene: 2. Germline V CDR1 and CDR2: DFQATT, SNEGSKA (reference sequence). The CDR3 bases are TGCAGTGCTAGAGATGGACAGGGGACCTACGAGCAGTACTTC. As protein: CSARDGQGTYEQYF.

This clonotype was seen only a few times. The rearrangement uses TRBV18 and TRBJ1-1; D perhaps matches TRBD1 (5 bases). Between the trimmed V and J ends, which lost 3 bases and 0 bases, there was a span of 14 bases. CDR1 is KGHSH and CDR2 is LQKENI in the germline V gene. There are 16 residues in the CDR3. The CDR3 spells CASSPTRTTLNTEAFF. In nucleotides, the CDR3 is TGTGCCAGCTCACCTACTAGGACAACGTTGAACACTGAAGCTTTCTTT.

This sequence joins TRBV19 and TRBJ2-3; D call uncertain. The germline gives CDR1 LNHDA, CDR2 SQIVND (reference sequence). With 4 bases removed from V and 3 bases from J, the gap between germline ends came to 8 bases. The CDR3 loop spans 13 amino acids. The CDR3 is CASSTQFTDTQYF. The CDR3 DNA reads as TGTGCCAGTAGTACACAGTTTACAGATACGCAGTATTTT.

The CDR3 nucleotides are TGTGCCAGCAGGATTCGGGGACAGAACACTGAAGCTTTCTTT. Its protein is CASRIRGQNTEAFF. The V gene is TRBV6-2 or TRBV6-3, the J gene TRBJ1-1; D possibly corresponds to TRBD1 (6 bases). This CDR3 spans 14 amino acids. V lost 6 bases, J lost 1 base, and 12 bases lay in between. Germline V gives CDR1 MNHEY, CDR2 SVGEGT.

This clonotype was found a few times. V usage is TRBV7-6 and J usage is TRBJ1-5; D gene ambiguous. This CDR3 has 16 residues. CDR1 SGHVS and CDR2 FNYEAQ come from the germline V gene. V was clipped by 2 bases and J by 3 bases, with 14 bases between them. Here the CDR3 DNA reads TGTGCCAGCAGCTTACCTGGGGTACAGTTCAATCAGCCCCAGCATTTT. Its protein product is CASSLPGVQFNQPQHF.